This TCR beta chain is from a study of blood T cell repertoires in COVID-19 (dated by TCRdb to between 2020 and 2021). Context from the whole study: Samples covering the acute and convalescent phases of COVID-19 were provided by collaborators in the United States, Italy and Spain. Samples came from the ongoing ImmuneRACE study (first 160 participants) plus 1,254 subjects from 6 global collaborators. The dataset comprised deeply sampled blood TCRbeta repertoires from subjects exposed to, actively infected with, or recovered from COVID-19. Nearly every sample came with metadata listing a de-identified subject ID, COVID-19 status, age in years and sex. HLA class I and class II types, where available, came from metadata supplied by the sample provider rather than from assay-based typing. The repertoires were released in a freely available public database meant as a resource for research on the immune response to SARS-CoV-2. The material from the prospective study consisted of cDNA or gDNA derived from T cells, B-cell-depleted T cells, or PBMCs.

This clone was picked up a small number of times. Its antigen target is currently unknown. The input lacks base qualities; no much larger clone sits a single base away. Broad study findings and their caveats: Clinical and demographic metadata were provided uncurated, with the amount varying by source and participant.

TCRbeta CDR3 regions were amplified from genomic DNA by means of the immunoSEQ Assay, a bias-controlled multiplex PCR. On the authors' methods: The number of nucleated cells in each sample was estimated from the amplification of reference gene primers within the assay. To quantify the absolute abundance of each unique TCRbeta CDR3 rearrangement, sequence reads were collapsed and filtered. Productive Simpson clonality was computed per sample as the square root of Simpson's diversity index over productive rearrangements. The clones in this table, taken by TCRdb from immuneACCESS, are in-frame only. Not every clone is retained; where verified, under half of the shortfall comes from an unresolved V gene, and the cause of the rest is unknown. The V and J calls and clone size come from that table; D and trimming were worked out from the DNA. In this sample the table shows about 180,000 clones, roughly 77% of which occur a single time. Jointly, the top ten make up about 11% of the sample.

In Seattle, one collaborating source enrolled patients while the infection was active and tracked those patients longitudinally over the course of disease. Whole blood was collected in K2EDTA tubes by collaborating institutions according to the institutions' own protocols. For TCRbeta analysis, collaborators shipped samples as frozen whole blood, isolated PBMCs, or DNA extracted from either of those sample types. This TCR was recovered from a woman over 75 with COVID-19, enrolled during active disease. The source material was peripheral blood.

The DNA reads as follows: TGCGCCAGCAGCCCGGAGGAATGGAACACCGGGGAGCTGTTTTTT. Translated, this is CASSPEEWNTGELFF. The chain is assembled from TRBV5-1 and TRBJ2-2; a weak D assignment points to TRBD2 (5 bases agree). The germline V gene sets CDR1 to SGHRS and CDR2 to YFSETQ. The CDR3 contains 15 residues, cysteine and phenylalanine counted. The retained sequence is limited to the CDR3, 45 bases, with the frame set at the first base. Trimming removed 4 bases from V and 1 base from J, leaving 11 bases between the germline ends.